The following is a T cell receptor beta chain sequence with its context. Its antigen remains unidentified. Per the germline V gene, CDR1 is DFQATT and CDR2 is SNEGSKA (reference sequence). V was pared by 3 bases and J by 4 bases, with 13 bases between. The length of the CDR3 is 14 residues. Documented treatment: over 15 received Ad26.COV2.S at low or high dose, single or two shots; roughly five received placebo; per-sample allocation not given. Vaccine and placebo recipients were sampled on day 63 after the first injection. Vaccine was an Ad26 vector expressing Wuhan-strain SARS-CoV-2 spike. This record belongs to a study of Ad26.COV2.S vaccination and SARS-CoV-2 variants. Whole-study context: Donor got 5x10^10 or 1x10^11 viral particles of Ad26.COV2.S.

Regarding the study as a whole: Recipients of either vaccine or placebo displayed similar breadth of non-spike TCRs.

Assay: immunoSEQ multiplex PCR; the TCRdb copy retains only in-frame clones and omits some. The profile shows some 390,000 clones, approximately 91% of them singletons. The receptor's source is a person aged 18-65 years who received the Ad26.COV2.S COVID-19 vaccine or a placebo. The sequences come from peripheral blood, collected in a trial of Ad26.COV2.S vaccine versus placebo. V gene TRBV20-1 combines with J gene TRBJ1-5; D might be TRBD1 (5 bases). The DNA for the CDR3 is TGCAGTGCTAGTCGCAGGGTCCCGAATCAGCCCCAGCATTTT. Residues: CSASRRVPNQPQHF.